The 20 T cell receptor beta chains given below trace back to one sample, sequenced in a study of cytomegalovirus exposure and HLA in healthy donors. The PCR contained 60 Vbeta and 13 Jbeta primers. Assay: immunoSEQ multiplex PCR; the TCRdb copy retains only in-frame clones and omits some. The sample has over 80,000 clones, 60% to 75% seen once; the top ten hold more than 2.5%. Sequenced sample: PBMCs. These TCRs come from a female donor in good health and CMV-seropositive.

The chain carries TRBV5-1 and TRBJ1-1; TRBD1 aligns across 8 bases. There are 14 residues in the CDR3. Losses at the gene ends were 4 bases for V and 3 bases for J; bases not matched to a gene: 5. Germline V CDR1 and CDR2: SGHRS, YFSETQ. The CDR3 spells CASSREQGDTEAFF. CDR3 coding DNA: TGCGCCAGCAGCCGGGAACAGGGGGACACTGAAGCTTTCTTT. The full variable domain, its missing parts supplied by reference TRBV5-1 and TRBJ1-1, is KAGVTQTPRYLIKTRGQQVTLSCSPISGHRSVSWYQQTPGQGLQFLFEYFSETQRNKGNFPGRFSGRQFSNSRSEMNVSTLELGDSALYLCASSREQGDTEAFFGQGTRLTVV.

The rearrangement uses TRBV4-1 and TRBJ2-7, with TRBD2 identical over 7 bases. The length of the CDR3 is 15 residues. V gave up 4 bases and J gave up 3 bases; unmatched junction bases: 9. The V gene's germline CDR1 is MGHRA and CDR2 YSYEKL. The CDR3 spells CASSPRGERGYEQYF. CDR3 nucleotide sequence: TGCGCCAGCAGCCCCCGGGGGGAGAGGGGCTACGAGCAGTACTTC.

The rearrangement joins TRBV20-1 to TRBJ1-2; D gene ambiguous. Germline assignment: CDR1 DFQATT and CDR2 SNEGSKA (reference sequence). Between the trimmed V and J ends, which lost 3 bases and 8 bases, there was a span of 10 bases. The CDR3 is 11 amino acids. Here the CDR3 reads CSASVDGGYTF. The DNA for the CDR3 is TGCAGTGCTAGCGTCGACGGGGGCTACACCTTC.

The V and J genes are TRBV28 and TRBJ2-3; 9 nucleotides line up with TRBD2. Germline V lookup: CDR1 MDHEN, CDR2 SYDVKM. Trimming removed 6 bases from V and 1 base from J; junction bases left unmatched: 2. The CDR3 covers 14 residues. The CDR3 DNA follows: TGTGCCAGCAGGGGACTAGCTGGCACAGATACGCAGTATTTT. It codes for CASRGLAGTDTQYF.

This clone was recorded a few times. The CDR3 sequence: CSASPQANTEAFF. Written as DNA, the CDR3 is TGCAGCGCCAGCCCCCAGGCGAACACTGAAGCTTTCTTT. The V and J genes are TRBV29-1 and TRBJ1-1; D gene ambiguous. The CDR3 covers 13 residues. V shed 7 bases and J shed 1 base, with 13 bases lying between them. Looked up from germline, CDR1 is SQVTM and CDR2 is ANQGSEA.

This chain uses TRBV10-3 with TRBJ2-7, with 9 nucleotides matching TRBD1. Germline V gene data show CDR1 as ENHRY and CDR2 as SYGVKD. This CDR3 has 14 amino acids. V lost 5 bases, J lost 3 bases, and 5 bases stayed unmatched. The CDR3 spells CAISSGQGNYEQYF. CDR3 bases: TGTGCCATCAGTTCGGGACAGGGAAACTACGAGCAGTACTTC.

The V call is TRBV11-3, the J call TRBJ2-2, with TRBD1 identical over 7 bases. The CDR3 is 14 residues long. Germline CDR1 and CDR2: SGHNT and YENEEA. J lost 8 bases, V lost 5 bases, and 8 bases had no gene match. The CDR3 DNA reads TGTGCCAGCAGCCCCCAGACAGGGCCTGGGGAGCTGTTTTTT. It is translated as CASSPQTGPGELFF. The full variable domain, completed using reference TRBV11-3 and TRBJ2-2, is EAGVVQSPRYKIIEKKQPVAFWCNPISGHNTLYWYLQNLGQGPELLIRYENEEAVDDSQLPKDRFSAERLKGVDSTLKIQPAELGDSAVYLCASSPQTGPGELFFGEGSRLTVL.

This clone was detected once. This chain connects TRBV11-3 to TRBJ2-1; no reliable D call. CDR1 SGHNT and CDR2 YENEEA come from the germline V gene. Trimming left V 5 bases short and J 6 bases short, with 11 bases between. This CDR3 comprises 13 residues. DNA of the CDR3: TGTGCCAGCAGCGAGAATCGGTTCAATGAGCAGTTCTTC. Translated: CASSENRFNEQFF.

This chain links TRBV18 with TRBJ1-5; the D gene is possibly TRBD1 (6 bases). The CDR3 spans 14 residues. V was cut by 3 bases and J by 6 bases, with 12 bases left in between. Germline V lookup: CDR1 KGHSH, CDR2 LQKENI. The CDR3 protein is CASSPEGGSQPQHF. CDR3 bases: TGTGCCAGCTCACCTGAGGGGGGGAGTCAGCCCCAGCATTTT.

V and J are TRBV11-2 and TRBJ2-5; 7 bases are shared with TRBD1. Germline V gives CDR1 SGHAT, CDR2 FQNNGV. This CDR3 is built from 15 residues. The junction had 11 bases not matched to a gene; V was cut back by 1 base and J by 9 bases. CDR3 amino acids: CASSLAGTAPRSQYF. In nucleotides, the CDR3 is TGTGCCAGCAGCTTAGCCGGGACAGCCCCGCGGTCCCAGTACTTC.

The J gene is TRBJ2-1, the V gene TRBV7-2; maybe TRBD1 (6 bases). The CDR3 has 15 amino acids. CDR1 and CDR2 (germline): SGHTA, FQGNSA. Trimming removed 3 bases from V and 5 bases from J, with 14 bases in between. The CDR3 sequence is CASSFGQNANNEQFF. CDR3 nucleotide sequence: TGTGCCAGCAGCTTCGGACAGAACGCCAACAATGAGCAGTTCTTC.

The chain carries TRBV19 and TRBJ1-2; 9 positions match TRBD1. The germline gives CDR1 LNHDA, CDR2 SQIVND (reference sequence). With V trimmed by 5 bases and J by 8 bases, 9 bases remained unmatched. The CDR3 totals 14 residues. CDR3 in amino acids: CASSPWDRAAGYTF. CDR3 DNA sequence: TGTGCCAGTAGTCCCTGGGACAGGGCGGCCGGCTACACCTTC.

This chain uses TRBV5-1 with TRBJ1-6; tentatively, D is TRBD1 (6 bases). Germline CDR1 and CDR2: SGHRS and YFSETQ. V lost 2 bases and J 6 bases, leaving 9 bases between the germline ends. The CDR3 extends over 14 amino acids. The CDR3 nucleotides read TGCGCCAGCAGCTTACAGGGAGCTAATTCACCCCTCCACTTT. It encodes CASSLQGANSPLHF.

The chain couples TRBV19 to TRBJ1-5; TRBD1 might be the D (5 bases). The germline V gene encodes CDR1 LNHDA and CDR2 SQIVND (reference sequence). The length of the CDR3 is 13 residues. Trimming pared 6 bases from V and 1 base from J, leaving 7 bases between. CDR3 coding DNA: TGTGCCAGTAGGAGGACAAGCAATCAGCCCCAGCATTTT. This translates into CASRRTSNQPQHF.

This clone was counted between two and nine times. V and J are TRBV7-2 and TRBJ1-5; 7 nucleotides match TRBD1. There are 15 residues in the CDR3. Germline-derived CDR1 and CDR2 are SGHTA and FQGNSA. The V gene end was trimmed by 2 bases and the J gene end by 6 bases; junction bases not matched to a gene: 7. This CDR3 reads CASSLHTGVGQPQHF. The CDR3 DNA sequence: TGTGCCAGCAGCTTACATACAGGGGTAGGTCAGCCCCAGCATTTT.

V usage is TRBV4-2 and J usage is TRBJ2-5, with a possible D match to TRBD2 (7 bases). Trimming removed 0 bases from V and 10 bases from J, with 15 bases in between. Germline V gene data show CDR1 as LGHNA and CDR2 as YNFKEQ. The CDR3 has 14 residues. The CDR3, as DNA: TGTGCCAGCAGCCAAGAGGAAAGGGGGGGGCGCCAGTACTTC. Translated: CASSQEERGGRQYF.

There are a few counts of this clone. The chain couples TRBV10-2 to TRBJ1-1, with TRBD1 matching over 7 bases. Germline V gene data show CDR1 as WSHSY and CDR2 as SAAADI. CDR3 length equals 17 residues. The ends lost 2 bases at V and 0 bases at J; junction bases unmatched: 9. The CDR3 region has the DNA TGCGCCAGCAGTGAGCCGCAGGGGGATTTTATGAACACTGAAGCTTTCTTT. It encodes CASSEPQGDFMNTEAFF.

The chain is built from TRBV20-1 and TRBJ1-2; maybe TRBD1 (6 bases). The CDR3 has 11 residues. V gave up 5 bases and J gave up 6 bases, with 10 bases separating them. Looked up from germline, CDR1 is DFQATT and CDR2 is SNEGSKA (reference sequence). CDR3 loop: CSAGDKHGYTF. In DNA form, the CDR3 reads TGCAGTGCTGGGGACAAACATGGCTACACCTTC.

This chain joins TRBV29-1 and TRBJ1-1; a possible D gene is TRBD1 (6 bases). Trimming removed 7 bases at V and 3 bases at J, with 15 bases between. The germline CDR1 and CDR2 sequences are SQVTM and ANQGSEA. The CDR3 loop spans 13 amino acids. The CDR3: CSAGTGIYTEAFF. CDR3 bases: TGCAGCGCCGGCACAGGGATTTACACTGAAGCTTTCTTT.

This chain links TRBV7-9 with TRBJ1-6; 7 bases match TRBD1. Germline V gene sequence: CDR1 SEHNR, CDR2 FQNEAQ (reference sequence). This CDR3 spans 13 amino acids. V was clipped by 5 bases and J by 9 bases; unmatched bases: 4. The CDR3 spells CASSKDRTSPLHF. The CDR3 coding sequence is TGTGCCAGCAGCAAGGACAGGACTTCACCCCTCCACTTT.